These 3 T cell receptor beta chains were all obtained from the same sample, sequenced in a study of Ad26.COV2.S vaccination and SARS-CoV-2 variants. TCRdb's copy holds only in-frame clones and misses some; the assay was immunoSEQ multiplex PCR. The table has 300,000 to 350,000 clones, about 90% seen once. Treatment specified: some 19 received Ad26.COV2.S at low or high dose, single or two shots; 5 received placebo; per-sample allocation not given. The investigators took samples on day 63 after the first vaccine or placebo injection. The sample in question was peripheral blood, obtained in a trial of Ad26.COV2.S vaccine versus placebo. Every receptor here comes from a person between 18 and 65 years old who received the Ad26.COV2.S COVID-19 vaccine or a placebo.

The genes are TRBV5-1 and TRBJ1-4, with D unresolved. The CDR3 sequence is 15 residues long. Trimming stripped 4 bases from V and 0 bases from J, with 10 bases between. Germline CDR1 is SGHRS and CDR2 is YFSETQ. For the CDR3, the DNA is TGCGCCAGCAGCCCGGACGGCACAACTAATGAAAAACTGTTTTTT. Encoded protein: CASSPDGTTNEKLFF.

The chain carries TRBV3-1 (or the pseudogene TRBV3-2) and TRBJ2-2; D unresolved. CDR3 length: 13 residues. CDR1 is LGHDT and CDR2 is YNNKEL in the germline V gene (reference sequence). V was cut by 4 bases and J by 5 bases, with 8 bases left in between. The CDR3 DNA reads TGTGCCAGCAGCCCCTCAGAGACCGGGGAGCTGTTTTTT. Translated: CASSPSETGELFF.

The J gene is TRBJ1-4, the V gene TRBV28; TRBD1 matches at 7 bases. CDR1 and CDR2 (germline): MDHEN, SYDVKM. This CDR3 is built from 15 residues. V trimming: 1 base; J trimming: 4 bases; junction bases outside the gene matches: 3. For the CDR3, the DNA is TGTGCCAGCAGTTTATTCACAGGGGTTAATGAAAAACTGTTTTTT. It translates to CASSLFTGVNEKLFF.